This TCR beta chain was identified in a study of cytomegalovirus exposure and HLA in healthy donors. For the study at large: An early release of data contained roughly 90 million unique TCRs, which came from HLA-typed donors. Study results and limitations: Sequencing likely caused a cluster of highly shared sequence variants.

About this clone itself: Its specificity is not known.

Per germline, CDR1 MNHEY and CDR2 SMNVEV (reference sequence). The CDR3 runs to 12 residues. V lost 6 bases, J lost 3 bases, and 6 bases lay in between. PCR primers comprised 60 Vbeta and 13 Jbeta primers. Using immunoSEQ multiplex PCR, the repertoire was profiled, and TCRdb retains in-frame clones only, with some absent. The sample includes some 160,000 clones, 84% seen only once; the top ten take 5% to 7%. Sequencing was carried out using PBMCs. This receptor was taken from a man aged 50-59 years in good health and CMV-seropositive. The chain couples TRBV27 to TRBJ2-1; the D is unclear. CDR3 region: CASSTFYNEQFF. CDR3 bases: TGTGCCAGCAGCACTTTCTACAATGAGCAGTTCTTC.